The clone carrying this T cell receptor (beta chain) was counted many times. The antigen is unknown. Unique molecular identifiers were incorporated when the TCRbeta library was constructed. Via MiXCR, TCRdb re-called the PCR reads, giving one row per CDR3 protein. The repertoire consists of some 600,000 distinct CDR3 sequences, with around 13% occurring once and the leading ten covering 2.2%. The data were taken from a study of T-cell reconstitution after alpha-beta-depleted transplantation in children. Notes on the study in general: It was surviving recipient T cells and thymic progenitors that gave some patients high TCRbeta diversity at day 60. In patients about two months after transplant, alpha-beta T cells reportedly arose from several hundred expanded graft clones. Newly produced T cells mostly accounted for T-cell counts and diversity one year post-transplant.

This receptor was identified in a male patient younger than 18 who had a stem cell transplant for acute myeloid leukemia, so the T cells may come from the graft donor. Material: PBMCs, mostly from graft donor cells, obtained 360 days after TCRalphabeta/CD19-depleted stem cell transplant.

The CDR3: CASSLEGSGYNEQFF. CDR3 in DNA: TGTGCCAGCAGCTTAGAGGGTAGCGGTTACAATGAGCAGTTCTTC. This chain connects TRBV7-2 to TRBJ2-1; D is perhaps TRBD2 (6 bases). V shed 1 base and J shed 4 bases, with 11 bases lying between them. The CDR3 is 15 residues long. From germline, CDR1 is SGHTA and CDR2 FQGNSA.